Only a few counts were recorded for the clone carrying this TCR beta chain. This specimen comes from a study of cytomegalovirus exposure and HLA in healthy donors. Germline CDR1 WNHNN, CDR2 SYGVQD (reference sequence). V was clipped by 7 bases and J by 4 bases, with 16 bases between them. The CDR3 contains 14 residues. Profiled with immunoSEQ multiplex PCR; TCRdb holds only in-frame clones, not every one. The repertoire has 200,000 to 250,000 clones, around 80% of them found once; the top ten carry around 15%. This sequence originates from a woman aged 25-40 years in good health and CMV-seropositive. What was sequenced was PBMCs. J is TRBJ1-1 and V is TRBV10-1; no clear D gene. The chain's CDR3 is CASKAEVPCTEAFF. As DNA, the CDR3 is TGCGCCAGCAAAGCCGAAGTCCCTTGCACTGAAGCTTTCTTT.